This entry lists 31 T cell receptor beta chains sequenced from one sample in a study of Tregs in tolerant kidney transplant recipients. The repertoire was sequenced with immunoSEQ multiplex PCR; TCRdb's copy has only in-frame clones and lacks some. The sample lists tens of thousands of clones; 85% to 90% were seen once. Sequencing was performed on CD4+ T cells from blood, taken before the transplant. These receptors all come from a human donor who received a combined kidney and bone marrow transplant.

This clone occurred once. This rearrangement joins TRBV30 to TRBJ2-3, with D perhaps TRBD2 (7 bases). Germline CDR1 and CDR2: GTSNPN and SVGIG (reference sequence). The CDR3 has 15 residues. V dropped 6 bases and J dropped 4 bases, with 20 bases sitting between them. The CDR3 is CACRKGGGGADTQYF. DNA of the CDR3: TGTGCCTGCCGGAAGGGAGGGGGTGGTGCAGATACGCAGTATTTT.

The J gene is TRBJ1-5, the V gene TRBV15; D remains ambiguous. The CDR3 is 14 amino acids. The germline CDR1 and CDR2 sequences are LNHNV and YYDKDF (reference sequence). V lost 1 base to trimming and J lost 7 bases, with 11 bases between them. DNA of the CDR3: TGTGCCACCAGCAGAGCTGGGTCCAGGCAGCCCCAGCATTTT. Translated: CATSRAGSRQPQHF.

The V call is TRBV13, the J call TRBJ1-2; TRBD1 might be the D (5 bases). The CDR3 is 16 amino acids. From germline, CDR1 is PRHDT and CDR2 FYEKMQ (reference sequence). The V end lost 3 bases, the J end lost 0 bases, and 14 bases lay between the germline ends. CDR3 sequence: CASSFGTFSSNYGYTF. The CDR3, as DNA: TGTGCCAGCAGCTTCGGGACTTTCTCTTCTAACTATGGCTACACCTTC.

This clone was picked up one time. This chain connects TRBV19 to TRBJ1-1; D is perhaps TRBD1 (5 bases). The CDR3 has 15 residues. V lost 5 bases, J lost 6 bases, and 19 bases lay in between. Germline V lookup: CDR1 LNHDA, CDR2 SQIVND (reference sequence). The DNA for the CDR3 is TGTGCCAGTAGTTTCCCAGGGACCGGGAGGGCTGAAGCTTTCTTT. Translation gives CASSFPGTGRAEAFF.

The chain has TRBV19 and TRBJ1-2, with a weak D call TRBD1 (5 bases). The CDR3 is 14 amino acids. V was cut by 7 bases and J by 4 bases, with 16 bases left in between. Germline CDR1 and CDR2: LNHDA and SQIVND (reference sequence). Here the CDR3 DNA reads TGTGCCAGTAAGAGAGGGGAGGGGATCTATGGCTACACCTTC. The encoded protein is CASKRGEGIYGYTF.

The rearrangement uses TRBV9 and TRBJ2-3; D might be TRBD2 (6 bases). In germline, CDR1 is SGDLS, CDR2 YYNGEE. This CDR3 region has 16 residues. Trimming shortened V by 0 bases and J by 2 bases, and 13 bases separated the two germline ends. CDR3 nucleotides: TGTGCCAGCAGCGTAGGGGTGGGCGGGACCACAGATACGCAGTATTTT. Translating it yields CASSVGVGGTTDTQYF.

V and J are TRBV5-1 and TRBJ2-7; TRBD1 is a possible D gene (5 bases). The germline V gene encodes CDR1 SGHRS and CDR2 YFSETQ. V lost 0 bases and J 2 bases, leaving 12 bases between the germline ends. CDR3 length equals 15 residues. In DNA form, the CDR3 reads TGCGCCAGCAGCTTGGGCCAAAGGGGAACCTACGAGCAGTACTTC. Amino acids: CASSLGQRGTYEQYF. The full variable domain, completed using reference TRBV5-1 and TRBJ2-7, is KAGVTQTPRYLIKTRGQQVTLSCSPISGHRSVSWYQQTPGQGLQFLFEYFSETQRNKGNFPGRFSGRQFSNSRSEMNVSTLELGDSALYLCASSLGQRGTYEQYFGPGTRLTVT.

The rearrangement joins TRBV4-3 to TRBJ2-3, with 9 bases lining up with TRBD2. Trimming removed 4 bases from V and 5 bases from J; junction bases left unmatched: 7. The germline gives CDR1 LGHNA, CDR2 YSLEER. The CDR3 consists of 15 residues. CDR3 residues: CASSPRLAVGDTQYF. In DNA form, the CDR3 reads TGCGCCAGCAGCCCCCGACTAGCGGTGGGAGATACGCAGTATTTT.

The chain links TRBV7-9 to TRBJ2-7, with D perhaps TRBD1 (6 bases). Trimming stripped 4 bases from V and 1 base from J, with 17 bases between. Germline V gives CDR1 SEHNR, CDR2 FQNEAQ (reference sequence). This CDR3 spans 16 amino acids. The CDR3 sequence is CASSSFVTGPSYEQYF. Written as DNA, the CDR3 is TGTGCCAGCAGCTCATTCGTGACAGGTCCTTCCTACGAGCAGTACTTC.

This clone showed up just once. The chain uses TRBV28 and TRBJ2-3; unclear D gene. Per the germline V gene, CDR1 is MDHEN and CDR2 is SYDVKM. This CDR3 region has 11 residues. The V end lost 7 bases, the J end lost 4 bases, and 6 bases lay between the germline ends. CDR3 nucleotides: TGTGCCAGCACCTCGTCAGATACGCAGTATTTT. This gives the protein CASTSSDTQYF.

The chain uses TRBV2 and TRBJ2-7; TRBD2 is a possible D gene (7 bases). V was clipped by 2 bases and J by 7 bases, with 18 bases between them. The CDR3 is 15 residues long. In germline, CDR1 is SNHLY, CDR2 FYNNEI. The CDR3 coding sequence is TGTGCCAGCAGTGAACTCGGGGGGCAGGGAGGAGAGCAGTACTTC. This codes for CASSELGGQGGEQYF.

The chain couples TRBV5-6 to TRBJ2-3; D possibly corresponds to TRBD1 (6 bases). V gave up 0 bases and J gave up 1 base, with 15 bases separating them. The germline V gene has CDR1 SGHDT and CDR2 YYEEEE. The CDR3 runs to 17 residues. The CDR3 reads CASSLVAWGRGTDTQYF. The CDR3 DNA follows: TGTGCCAGCAGCTTGGTTGCTTGGGGGCGCGGCACAGATACGCAGTATTTT.

The chain combines TRBV11-2 with TRBJ2-7, with a possible D match to TRBD2 (5 bases). The V gene lost 0 bases and the J gene lost 3 bases, with 9 bases spanning the gap. The CDR3 contains 14 residues. Germline V CDR1 and CDR2: SGHAT, FQNNGV. This CDR3 reads CASSLEYGSYEQYF. The CDR3 bases are TGTGCCAGCAGCTTAGAATATGGGAGCTACGAGCAGTACTTC.

The chain recombines TRBV5-1 with TRBJ2-5, with TRBD2 matching 9 bases. The CDR3 sequence is 15 residues long. The germline gives CDR1 SGHRS, CDR2 YFSETQ. The junction had 4 bases not matched to a gene; V was cut back by 2 bases and J by 2 bases. The CDR3 bases are TGCGCCAGCAGCTTAAGCGGGGGGACTCAAGAGACCCAGTACTTC. Its translation is CASSLSGGTQETQYF.

The V gene is TRBV27, the J gene TRBJ2-1; TRBD2 matches 8 bases. V lost 10 bases to trimming and J lost 6 bases; unmatched junction nucleotides: 11. CDR1 MNHEY and CDR2 SMNVEV come from the germline V gene (reference sequence). The CDR3 has 14 amino acids. The CDR3, as DNA: TGTGCCACCAAAGGGACTAGTGCCCTCAATGAGCAGTTCTTC. This sequence encodes CATKGTSALNEQFF.

The V gene is TRBV4-3, the J gene TRBJ2-7, with TRBD1 matching over 9 bases. The V and J ends lost 1 base and 4 bases, in that order; junction bases with no gene match: 2. Germline CDR1 is LGHNA and CDR2 is YSLEER. This CDR3 has 14 amino acids. CDR3 DNA sequence: TGCGCCAGCAGCCAAGGGACAGGGGTTTACGAGCAGTACTTC. Translation gives CASSQGTGVYEQYF.

The rearrangement uses TRBV5-8 and TRBJ2-7, with a weak D call TRBD1 (5 bases). Between the trimmed V and J ends, which lost 4 bases and 7 bases, there was a span of 18 bases. Germline CDR1 reads SGHTS; CDR2 reads YDEGEE. The CDR3 has 14 amino acids. CDR3 region: CASSRLLQDEEQYF. As DNA, the CDR3 is TGTGCCAGCAGCCGTTTATTACAGGACGAGGAGCAGTACTTC.

V gene TRBV5-1 combines with J gene TRBJ1-5; 7 nucleotides agree with TRBD1. Per germline, CDR1 SGHRS and CDR2 YFSETQ. The CDR3 runs 19 residues. Unmatched junction bases numbered 16, after V lost 4 bases and J lost 0 bases. CDR3 in amino acids: CASSLPLRGLRPSNQPQHF. As DNA, the CDR3 is TGCGCCAGCAGCCTCCCCCTAAGGGGGCTGAGGCCTAGCAATCAGCCCCAGCATTTT.

This chain uses TRBV29-1 with TRBJ2-2, with TRBD1 as a possible D gene (5 bases). V lost 7 bases and J lost 3, with 12 bases in between. Germline V CDR1 and CDR2: SQVTM, ANQGSEA. The CDR3 has 13 residues. CDR3 amino acids: CSAQRGYTGELFF. CDR3 nucleotide sequence: TGCAGCGCCCAAAGGGGTTACACCGGGGAGCTGTTTTTT.

This sequence joins TRBV7-2 and TRBJ2-7; 11 bases match TRBD2. CDR3 length equals 16 residues. Germline V gene lookup returns CDR1 SGHTA and CDR2 FQGNSA. V lost 5 bases, J lost 2 bases, and 8 bases stayed unmatched. The DNA for the CDR3 is TGTGCCAGCAGCGCCGGGACTAGCGGCCTAGCCTACGAGCAGTACTTC. It is translated as CASSAGTSGLAYEQYF.

The J gene is TRBJ2-2, the V gene TRBV28, with D unclear. V was pared by 6 bases and J by 8 bases, with 13 bases between. The CDR3 totals 13 residues. Germline CDR1 MDHEN, CDR2 SYDVKM. CDR3 amino acids: CASSPSPEGELFF. CDR3 bases: TGTGCCAGCAGCCCGTCCCCCGAGGGGGAGCTGTTTTTT. The complete variable domain, with remaining parts taken from reference TRBV28 and TRBJ2-2, reads DVKVTQSSRYLVKRTGEKVFLECVQDMDHENMFWYRQDPGLGLRLIYFSYDVKMKEKGDIPEGYSVSREKKERFSLILESASTNQTSMYLCASSPSPEGELFFGEGSRLTVL.

This clone turned up a few times. The DNA for the CDR3 is TGTGCCAGCAGTTACTCGAGACGGGGCTCCTACGAGCAGTACTTC. It is translated as CASSYSRRGSYEQYF. V and J are TRBV6-5 and TRBJ2-7; possible D gene TRBD2, 5 bases. Germline CDR1 is MNHEY and CDR2 is SVGAGI. This CDR3 comprises 15 residues. V lost 0 bases, J lost 0 bases, and 9 bases lay in between.

This clone has just one count. The chain joins TRBV18 to TRBJ1-2, with a tentative D call TRBD1 (6 bases). Germline loops: CDR1 KGHSH, CDR2 LQKENI. CDR3 size: 15 residues. The V and J ends lost 2 bases and 4 bases respectively, with 14 bases between them. The CDR3 DNA is TGTGCCAGCTCACCATTGGACAGAAGTGGCTATGGCTACACCTTC. It is translated as CASSPLDRSGYGYTF. Full variable domain (missing parts from reference TRBV18 and TRBJ1-2): NAGVMQNPRHLVRRRGQEARLRCSPMKGHSHVYWYRQLPEEGLKFMVYLQKENIIDESGMPKERFSAEFPKEGPSILRIQQVVRGDSAAYFCASSPLDRSGYGYTFGSGTRLTVV.

The chain links TRBV10-3 to TRBJ2-1, with TRBD1 matching 8 bases. V lost 10 bases, J lost 8 bases, and 10 bases stayed unmatched. CDR1 ENHRY and CDR2 SYGVKD come from the germline V gene. The CDR3 extends over 13 amino acids. The CDR3 nucleotides read TGTGCCACCGCGCAGGGGGCTGAGGATGAGCAGTTCTTC. Its translation is CATAQGAEDEQFF.

The rearrangement joins TRBV5-1 to TRBJ2-4; possibly TRBD1 for D (5 bases). The CDR3 runs to 16 residues. Trimming pared 4 bases from V and 0 bases from J, leaving 14 bases between. The V gene's germline CDR1 is SGHRS and CDR2 YFSETQ. CDR3 sequence: CASSLGHNTAKNIQYF. The CDR3, as DNA: TGCGCCAGCAGCCTCGGACATAATACAGCCAAAAACATTCAGTACTTC.

The V gene is TRBV4-3, the J gene TRBJ2-2; TRBD2 matches at 11 bases. This CDR3 has 17 amino acids. Trimming took 0 bases from V and 3 from J; bases not matched to a gene: 3. Germline V gene sequence: CDR1 LGHNA, CDR2 YSLEER. In nucleotides, the CDR3 is TGCGCCAGCAGCCAAGAGGGACTAGCGGAGGACACCGGGGAGCTGTTTTTT. It codes for CASSQEGLAEDTGELFF.

The V call is TRBV28, the J call TRBJ2-7, with TRBD1 matching 9 bases. V was clipped by 5 bases and J by 2 bases; unmatched bases: 7. Germline values: CDR1 MDHEN, CDR2 SYDVKM. This CDR3 spans 15 amino acids. The CDR3, as DNA: TGTGCCAGCAGTCTTAACCGGGACAGGGCCTACGAGCAGTACTTC. It specifies CASSLNRDRAYEQYF.

This clone was counted between two and nine times. The V gene is TRBV6-5, the J gene TRBJ1-2; no firm D call. Germline loops: CDR1 MNHEY, CDR2 SVGAGI. This CDR3 spans 11 amino acids. The germline V and J ends were trimmed by 10 bases and 2 bases, with 8 bases remaining between them. In DNA form, the CDR3 reads TGTGCCACCCAACAAAACTATGGCTACACCTTC. Residues: CATQQNYGYTF.

The rearrangement joins TRBV13 to TRBJ2-7; D unclear. Germline CDR1 reads PRHDT; CDR2 reads FYEKMQ (reference sequence). The CDR3 contains 13 residues. The V end lost 5 bases, the J end lost 6 bases, and 14 bases lay between the germline ends. The CDR3 sequence: CASSPPHSGEQYF. CDR3 DNA: TGTGCCAGCAGCCCCCCCCATTCGGGCGAGCAGTACTTC.

The V gene is TRBV6-5, the J gene TRBJ1-1; weak D call: TRBD1 (6 bases). Germline V gene data show CDR1 as MNHEY and CDR2 as SVGAGI. The CDR3 is 14 residues long. Trimming left V 2 bases short and J 4 bases short, with 11 bases between. The CDR3 DNA is TGTGCCAGCAGTTACCACAGGGTAGGCACTGAAGCTTTCTTT. Encoded protein: CASSYHRVGTEAFF.

This chain uses TRBV7-3 with TRBJ2-5, with TRBD2 identical over 11 bases. The CDR3 is 18 amino acids. V shed 2 bases, J shed 4 bases, and the junction held 12 bases outside the gene matches. The germline V gene encodes CDR1 SGHTA and CDR2 FQGTGA. The CDR3 bases are TGTGCCAGCAGCTTAGTAGTTAGTAGCGGGAGGGAGGGAGAGACCCAGTACTTC. Residues: CASSLVVSSGREGETQYF.